This T cell receptor gamma chain was sequenced during a study of Vδ1+ human thymocytes. V lost 0 bases and J lost 12; bases outside the gene matches: 5. Germline V CDR1 and CDR2: EGSNGY, YDSYNSKV. The CDR3 runs to 11 residues. This clone has only a few counts. Antigen specificity is unknown. Sequences come from RNA converted to cDNA by reverse transcription. Multiplex PCR used pooled V-gene forward primers and a constant-region reverse primer to amplify CDR3s. TCRdb re-called clones from the multiplex PCR reads via CATT. Counted here are 6,500 to 10,000 gamma-chain clones, around 54% occurring once; the ten biggest clones make up around 1.5%. Study results and caveats: In the thymus, TRG and TRD repertoires looked highly polyclonal with Gaussian CDR3 lengths.

The gene calls are TRGV2 and TRGJ1 or TRGJ2. The TCR comes from a girl under three years old who had congenital heart surgery. The sequenced sample consisted of Vdelta1+ gamma-delta thymocytes from the thymus. Specified subset: FACS-sorted CD3+ TCRalphabeta- TCRVdelta1+ TCRVdelta2- thymocytes. The CDR3 spells CATWDGRVKLF. Written as DNA, the CDR3 is TGTGCCACCTGGGACGGGCGGGTGAAACTCTTT.